A selection of T cell receptor beta chains follows, all from one sample in a study of T cell repertoires in cytomegalovirus infection. TCRdb recomputed calls from the reads with MiXCR, one row per CDR3 protein. Of 55,000 to 85,000 distinct CDR3 sequences listed, approximately 22% are singletons. Their recognized antigens are unknown. This specimen consisted of CD8+ T cells from cultured PBMCs, obtained from culture after CMV antigen stimulation. These receptors were collected from a human donor in good health (CMV status not recorded). Some clones in this sample may be carry-over from other donors' samples. Each CDR3 is given with its conserved first and last residue. D genes are given only for firm matches. Size is omitted from some rows. Given values are once, few, many or a class for expanded clones.

>TRBJ2-7|few|-|TRBV28
CASSFGQNSYEQYF
TGTGCCAGCAGTTTTGGGCAAAACTCCTACGAGCAGTACTTC
>TRBJ1-6|few|-|TRBV7-9
CASSLAGSPGSPLHF
TGTGCCAGCAGCTTGGCAGGGTCTCCAGGTTCACCCCTCCACTTT
>TRBJ2-3|few|-|TRBV7-2
CASSLGGAGTDTQYF
TGTGCCAGCAGCTTAGGAGGGGCGGGCACAGATACGCAGTATTTT
>TRBJ1-6|few|TRBD1|TRBV12-3/TRBV12-4
CASSLALGTDSPLHF
TGTGCCAGCAGTTTAGCGCTAGGGACAGATTCACCCCTCCACTTT
>TRBJ1-2|-|-|TRBV27
CASSSNGPGGYTF
TGTGCCAGCAGTTCCAACGGGCCGGGTGGCTACACCTTC
>TRBJ2-3|few|TRBD1|TRBV7-9
CASSNSTGGDTQYF
TGTGCCAGCAGCAACTCAACAGGGGGAGATACGCAGTATTTT
>TRBJ1-1|-|-|TRBV7-2
CASSLGTVDGAFF
TGTGCCAGCAGCTTAGGTACAGTTGATGGGGCTTTCTTT
>TRBJ2-1|few|-|TRBV28
CASSHQTGADEQFF
TGTGCCAGCAGCCACCAGACAGGAGCCGATGAGCAGTTCTTC
>TRBJ1-2|few|TRBD1|TRBV2
CASSGQGNYGYTF
TGTGCCAGCAGCGGACAGGGGAATTATGGCTACACCTTC
>TRBJ2-3|-|-|TRBV12-3/TRBV12-4
CASSLASPTDTQYF
TGTGCCAGCAGTTTAGCCAGTCCCACAGATACGCAGTATTTT
>TRBJ2-7|few|-|TRBV7-9
CASSPPESVEQYF
TGTGCCAGCAGTCCACCCGAGAGTGTCGAGCAGTACTTC
>TRBJ1-1|few|-|TRBV27
CASKLTPRRNTEAFF
TGTGCCAGCAAACTTACACCGAGGCGGAACACTGAAGCTTTCTTT
>TRBJ2-2|few|-|TRBV11-2
CASSRGTERSTGELFF
TGTGCCAGCAGCCGAGGGACCGAGAGGAGCACCGGGGAGCTGTTTTTT
>TRBJ1-6|-|TRBD1|TRBV28
CASRIDRVNSPLHF
TGTGCCAGCAGGATCGACAGGGTTAATTCACCCCTCCACTTT
>TRBJ1-1|-|TRBD1|TRBV7-9
CASSERQGGNTEAFF
TGTGCCAGCAGCGAAAGACAGGGGGGGAACACTGAAGCTTTCTTT
>TRBJ1-5|-|-|TRBV7-2
CASSLRPTSLSNQPQHF
TGTGCCAGCAGCTTACGCCCGACGTCGCTTAGCAATCAGCCCCAGCATTTT
>TRBJ1-5|-|-|TRBV7-8
CASSLVEYSNQPQHF
TGTGCCAGCAGCTTAGTGGAATATAGCAATCAGCCCCAGCATTTT
>TRBJ1-3|-|-|TRBV11-2
CASSSGPIYF
TGTGCCAGCAGCTCGGGTCCCATATATTTT
>TRBJ1-3|-|-|TRBV7-2
CASSFYGSGNTIYF
TGTGCCAGCAGCTTCTACGGGTCCGGAAACACCATATATTTT
>TRBJ2-4|-|-|TRBV12-3/TRBV12-4
CASSSREGIAKNSQYF
TGTGCCAGCAGTAGCAGAGAGGGTATAGCCAAAAACAGTCAGTACTTC
>TRBJ2-3|few|-|TRBV27
CASSPGTDTQYF
TGTGCCAGCAGCCCCGGCACAGATACGCAGTATTTT
>TRBJ1-5|few|TRBD1|TRBV27
CASSEDRGNQPQHF
TGTGCCAGCAGTGAAGACAGGGGCAATCAGCCCCAGCATTTT
>TRBJ2-7|few|TRBD1|TRBV7-9
CASSSSGTATNEQYF
TGTGCCAGCAGCTCGTCCGGGACAGCCACCAACGAGCAGTACTTC
>TRBJ1-4|few|-|TRBV7-8
CASRTNSITNEKLFF
TGTGCCAGCAGAACCAACAGCATCACTAATGAAAAACTGTTTTTT
>TRBJ1-1|-|-|TRBV7-9
CASSSLRTEAFF
TGTGCCAGCAGCTCCCTTCGAACTGAAGCTTTCTTT
>TRBJ1-1|few|TRBD1|TRBV4-1
CASSQEGGMNTEAFF
TGCGCCAGCAGCCAAGAAGGGGGCATGAACACTGAAGCTTTCTTT
>TRBJ2-3|few|TRBD2|TRBV6-5
CASSNGLAASTDTQYF
TGTGCCAGCAGTAACGGACTAGCGGCAAGCACAGATACGCAGTATTTT
>TRBJ1-3|-|TRBD1|TRBV7-6
CAFRQGRGNTIYF
TGTGCCTTCCGACAGGGGCGAGGAAACACCATATATTTT
>TRBJ2-6|-|-|TRBV12-3/TRBV12-4
CASTTGANVLTF
TGTGCCAGCACTACTGGGGCCAACGTCCTGACTTTC
>TRBJ2-7|-|-|TRBV7-4
CASSPAERQNYEQYF
TGTGCCAGCAGCCCCGCCGAGAGGCAGAACTACGAGCAGTACTTC
>TRBJ2-5|-|TRBD1|TRBV7-8
CASVSPGQQETQYF
TGTGCCAGCGTATCCCCGGGACAGCAAGAGACCCAGTACTTC
>TRBJ1-3|-|-|TRBV12-3/TRBV12-4
CASSEGNTIYF
TGTGCCAGCAGTGAGGGAAACACCATATATTTT
>TRBJ2-3|many|TRBD1|TRBV12-3/TRBV12-4
CASSSFTGGSPADTQYF
TGTGCCAGCAGTTCCTTCACAGGGGGTTCACCGGCAGATACGCAGTATTTT
>TRBJ1-1|-|TRBD1|TRBV4-1
CASSQEERDRATEAFF
TGCGCCAGCAGCCAAGAGGAGCGCGACAGGGCCACTGAAGCTTTCTTT
>TRBJ2-5|few|-|TRBV10-2
CASSDGDGVGGHQETQYF
TGCGCCAGCAGTGACGGGGATGGAGTGGGGGGCCACCAAGAGACCCAGTACTTC
>TRBJ2-1|-|TRBD1|TRBV6-1
CASSLGTGYDYNEQFF
TGTGCCAGCAGCCTCGGGACAGGGTACGACTACAATGAGCAGTTCTTC
>TRBJ1-1|few|-|TRBV12-3/TRBV12-4
CASSPQGFMNTEAFF
TGTGCCAGCAGTCCGCAGGGATTTATGAACACTGAAGCTTTCTTT
>TRBJ2-7|-|TRBD2|TRBV7-8
CASSLKGGGLYEQYF
TGTGCCAGCAGCTTAAAGGGCGGGGGGCTTTACGAGCAGTACTTC
>TRBJ2-7|-|-|TRBV6-5
CASSYGPSPNSYEQYF
TGTGCCAGCAGTTACGGCCCTAGCCCTAATTCCTACGAGCAGTACTTC
>TRBJ2-1|-|-|TRBV6-2/TRBV6-3
CASSVYKNEQFF
TGTGCCAGCAGTGTATATAAGAATGAGCAGTTCTTC
>TRBJ1-1|-|TRBD1|TRBV29-1
CSAKAAGGWNTEAFF
TGCAGCGCCAAAGCGGCAGGGGGCTGGAACACTGAAGCTTTCTTT
>TRBJ1-5|-|-|TRBV7-2
CASSKRGGSGNQPQHF
TGTGCCAGCAGCAAGAGGGGTGGCTCGGGCAATCAGCCCCAGCATTTT
>TRBJ2-7|-|TRBD1|TRBV11-2
CASRTGAKDEQYF
TGTGCCAGCAGGACAGGGGCGAAGGACGAGCAGTACTTC
>TRBJ2-7|-|TRBD2|TRBV20-1
CSGRSLAGLSSYEQYF
TGCAGCGGACGGTCCCTAGCGGGGTTAAGCTCCTACGAGCAGTACTTC
>TRBJ1-1|-|-|TRBV6-5
CASSYGPLTEAFF
TGTGCCAGCAGTTACGGGCCGCTCACTGAAGCTTTCTTT
>TRBJ1-6|-|-|TRBV6-5
CASSYGQGSNSPLHF
TGTGCCAGCAGTTACGGGCAGGGAAGTAATTCACCCCTCCACTTT
>TRBJ2-1|-|TRBD2|TRBV27
CASSLLGGSSYNEQFF
TGTGCCAGCAGTTTATTGGGGGGGAGCTCCTACAATGAGCAGTTCTTC
>TRBJ1-1|-|-|TRBV6-2/TRBV6-3
CASREDRQNTEAFF
TGTGCCAGCAGGGAGGACAGACAGAACACTGAAGCTTTCTTT
>TRBJ2-7|-|-|TRBV7-2
CASSFQGWSEQYF
TGTGCCAGCAGCTTTCAGGGTTGGAGCGAGCAGTACTTC
>TRBJ2-7|few|TRBD1|TRBV4-1
CASSQEARGKEQYF
TGCGCCAGCAGCCAAGAAGCCAGGGGGAAGGAGCAGTACTTC
>TRBJ2-7|few|-|TRBV7-2
CASSFQGGAYEQYF
TGTGCCAGCAGCTTCCAGGGGGGGGCTTACGAGCAGTACTTC